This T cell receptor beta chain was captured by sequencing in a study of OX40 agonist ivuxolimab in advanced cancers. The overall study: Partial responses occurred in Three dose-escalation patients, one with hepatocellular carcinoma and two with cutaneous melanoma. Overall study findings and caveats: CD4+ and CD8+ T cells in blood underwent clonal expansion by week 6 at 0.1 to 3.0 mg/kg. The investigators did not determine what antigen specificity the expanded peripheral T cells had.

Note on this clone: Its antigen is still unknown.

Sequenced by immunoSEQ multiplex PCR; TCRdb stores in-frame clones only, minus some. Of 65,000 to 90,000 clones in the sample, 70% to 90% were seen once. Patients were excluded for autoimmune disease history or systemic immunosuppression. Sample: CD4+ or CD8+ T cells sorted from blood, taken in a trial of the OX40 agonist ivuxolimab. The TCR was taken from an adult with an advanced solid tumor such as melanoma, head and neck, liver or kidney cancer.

Written as DNA, the CDR3 is TGTGCCAGCAGCTTAGACCCCAACGGCCGCTACGAGCAGTACTTC. This sequence encodes CASSLDPNGRYEQYF. The gene calls are TRBV11-2 and TRBJ2-7, with D unresolved. The CDR3 extends over 15 amino acids. Deletions cut 0 bases from V and 3 bases from J, with 12 bases between. Per germline, CDR1 SGHAT and CDR2 FQNNGV.